The next 10 T cell receptor beta chains were all read from a single sample in a study of shared clonotypes between healthy human individuals. Naive CD8 populations comprised CD45RO-negative cells positively selected for CCR7, excluding terminally differentiated effector memory CD45RA+ cells. Using immunoSEQ multiplex PCR, the repertoire was profiled, and TCRdb retains in-frame clones only, with some absent. The sample yields over 2 million clones, less than 95% seen once. The source material was naive CD8+ T cells sorted from blood. Every receptor here comes from a man in his late teens or twenties in good health.

This clone showed up just a few times. V gene TRBV19 combines with J gene TRBJ2-2, with D maybe TRBD1 (5 bases). Germline V gives CDR1 LNHDA, CDR2 SQIVND (reference sequence). This CDR3 is built from 15 residues. V was cut by 1 base and J by 1 base, with 7 bases left in between. The CDR3 region is CASSIGRENTGELFF. In DNA, the CDR3 is TGTGCCAGTAGTATAGGCAGGGAGAACACCGGGGAGCTGTTTTTT.

The chain uses TRBV7-2 and TRBJ1-1; weak D call: TRBD1 (6 bases). The V and J ends lost 4 bases and 2 bases respectively, with 20 bases between them. The germline V gene has CDR1 SGHTA and CDR2 FQGNSA. The CDR3 runs 17 residues. The CDR3 loop is CASSSSITGILNTEAFF. The CDR3 DNA is TGTGCCAGCAGCTCGTCAATCACAGGGATACTAAACACTGAAGCTTTCTTT.

To note about this clone: At the DNA level, this CDR3 is encoded by other sequences in the same sample as well. The chain couples TRBV27 to TRBJ2-7, with no clear D. This CDR3 is 13 amino acids long. CDR1 is MNHEY, CDR2 SMNVEV, per germline (reference sequence). V was pared by 2 bases and J by 0 bases, with 5 bases between. This CDR3 reads CASSLTTSYEQYF. The CDR3 nucleotides read TGTGCCAGCAGTTTAACTACCTCCTACGAGCAGTACTTC.

The rearrangement uses TRBV7-8 and TRBJ2-2, with D perhaps TRBD1 (5 bases). Germline-derived CDR1 and CDR2 are SGHVS and FQNEAQ. The V end lost 5 bases, the J end lost 1 base, and 11 bases lay between the germline ends. CDR3 length: 15 residues. CDR3 nucleotide sequence: TGTGCCAGCAGCGGTAGTACAGGGAACACCGGGGAGCTGTTTTTT. Residues: CASSGSTGNTGELFF. The full variable domain, with the rest looked up from reference TRBV7-8 and TRBJ2-2, is GAGVSQSPRYKVAKRGQDVALRCDPISGHVSLFWYQQALGQGPEFLTYFQNEAQLDKSGLPSDRFFAERPEGSVSTLKIQRTQQEDSAVYLCASSGSTGNTGELFFGEGSRLTVL.

This clone was detected a few times. The chain uses TRBV28 and TRBJ1-5, with no clear D. Germline values: CDR1 MDHEN, CDR2 SYDVKM. The CDR3 consists of 13 residues. Deletions cut 7 bases from V and 3 bases from J, with 10 bases between. The CDR3 reads CASNYETNQPQHF. The CDR3 DNA sequence: TGTGCCAGCAATTACGAGACCAATCAGCCCCAGCATTTT.

The CDR3 bases are TGTGCCAGCAGTCAATCGGACAGCACCCTAGATACGCAGTATTTT. Encoded protein: CASSQSDSTLDTQYF. This rearrangement joins TRBV13 to TRBJ2-3, with D perhaps matching TRBD1 (6 bases). Per germline, CDR1 PRHDT and CDR2 FYEKMQ (reference sequence). Trimming removed 6 bases at V and 5 bases at J, with 18 bases between. This CDR3 region has 15 residues.

This sequence joins TRBV14 and TRBJ1-3; TRBD1 is a possible D gene (5 bases). The CDR3 consists of 16 residues. Germline V gene data show CDR1 as SGHDN and CDR2 as FVKESK. The V gene lost 4 bases and the J gene lost 2 bases, with 15 bases spanning the gap. The DNA of the CDR3 is TGTGCCAGCAGCCCCCTCGGGGGTACGCCTGGAAACACCATATATTTT. Protein product: CASSPLGGTPGNTIYF.

V gene TRBV4-3 combines with J gene TRBJ2-1; the match to TRBD2 covers 11 bases. The CDR3 sequence is 17 residues long. Germline values: CDR1 LGHNA, CDR2 YSLEER. V lost 4 bases to trimming and J lost 7 bases; unmatched junction nucleotides: 12. The CDR3 DNA follows: TGCGCCAGCAGCCCCGTAGTAGCGGGAGGGTCCTTTAATGAGCAGTTCTTC. Amino acid sequence: CASSPVVAGGSFNEQFF.

CDR3 in DNA: TGTGCCAGCAGCTTACAGGGGCCCTCCGCAAACAGGAATGAAAAACTGTTTTTT. Residues: CASSLQGPSANRNEKLFF. V is TRBV7-2 and J is TRBJ1-4; perhaps TRBD1 as D (6 bases). This CDR3 comprises 18 residues. From germline, CDR1 is SGHTA and CDR2 FQGNSA. Between the trimmed V and J ends, which lost 2 bases and 5 bases, there was a span of 21 bases.

J is TRBJ1-2 and V is TRBV7-6, with a weak D call TRBD1 (5 bases). CDR3 length: 15 residues. Trimming removed 5 bases from V and 3 bases from J, with 16 bases in between. From germline, CDR1 is SGHVS and CDR2 FNYEAQ. The CDR3 bases are TGTGCCAGCAGCCGTTCGGTTGGGGGAGACTATGGCTACACCTTC. The encoded protein is CASSRSVGGDYGYTF.